This T cell receptor beta chain was sequenced for a study of graft-versus-host responses after intestinal transplantation. The repertoire was sequenced with immunoSEQ multiplex PCR; TCRdb's copy has only in-frame clones and lacks some. The sample has tens of thousands of clones; about 93% are singletons. As for this clone: Its antigen is unidentified.

The CDR3 runs 16 residues. Trimming removed 4 bases from V and 2 bases from J; junction bases left unmatched: 5. Germline V lookup: CDR1 SGHAT, CDR2 FQNNGV. This sample comprised unstimulated CD8+ T cells sorted from spleen or lymph node cells, obtained before intestinal transplant. This receptor was identified in a human donor who received an intestinal transplant. The V and J genes are TRBV11-2 and TRBJ1-6; 7 bases match TRBD1. The CDR3 bases are TGTGCCAGCAGCTACACAGGGGTAGCCTATAATTCACCCCTCCACTTT. This encodes CASSYTGVAYNSPLHF. The full variable domain, completed using reference TRBV11-2 and TRBJ1-6, is EAGVAQSPRYKIIEKRQSVAFWCNPISGHATLYWYQQILGQGPKLLIQFQNNGVVDDSQLPKDRFSAERLKGVDSTLKIQPAKLEDSAVYLCASSYTGVAYNSPLHFGNGTRLTVT.